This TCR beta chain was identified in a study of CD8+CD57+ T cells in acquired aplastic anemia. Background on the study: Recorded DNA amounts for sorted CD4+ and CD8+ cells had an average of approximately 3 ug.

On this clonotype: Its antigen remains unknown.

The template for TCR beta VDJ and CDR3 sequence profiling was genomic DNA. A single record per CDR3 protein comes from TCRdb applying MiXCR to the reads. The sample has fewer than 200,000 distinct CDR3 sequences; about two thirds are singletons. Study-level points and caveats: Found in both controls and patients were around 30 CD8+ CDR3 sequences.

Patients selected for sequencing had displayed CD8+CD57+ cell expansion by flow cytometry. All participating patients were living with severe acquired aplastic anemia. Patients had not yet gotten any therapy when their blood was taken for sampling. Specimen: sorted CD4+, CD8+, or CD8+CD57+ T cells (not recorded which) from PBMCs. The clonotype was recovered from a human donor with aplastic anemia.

CDR3 bases: TGTGCCAGCAGCTTAGTAGGGGGCAGGAGCTCCTACAATGAGCAGTTCTTC. Residues: CASSLVGGRSSYNEQFF. This chain joins TRBV7-6 and TRBJ2-1; 7 nucleotides line up with TRBD1. Trimming cost V 1 base and J 0 bases; bases outside gene matches: 6. The V gene's germline CDR1 is SGHVS and CDR2 FNYEAQ. CDR3 size: 17 residues.